This T cell receptor (beta chain) is from a study of shared clonotypes between healthy human individuals. Study-wide points: As a rule, naive subsets had a larger estimated richness than memory subsets.

Sequencing was performed with immunoSEQ multiplex PCR; in TCRdb, only in-frame clones are kept and a portion is missing. This table holds millions of clones, roughly 94% found once. To note about this clone: Its specificity is not known.

V lost 11 bases to trimming and J lost 5 bases; unmatched junction nucleotides: 11. The CDR3 runs to 13 residues. Germline-derived CDR1 and CDR2 are MNHEY and SMNVEV (reference sequence). The receptor's source is a man in his late teens or twenties in good health. The rearrangement links TRBV27 to TRBJ2-7; TRBD1 agrees at 8 bases. Sequenced sample: naive CD4+ T cells sorted from blood. Regarding subset: CD45RA+ positively selected. CDR3 nucleotides: TGTGCCGGCGGGGACAGGCCATTCGACGAGCAGTACTTC. Translating it yields CAGGDRPFDEQYF.